Ten or more counts support the clone carrying this T cell receptor beta chain. Antigen: not known. This specimen comes from a study of T cells in Graves' hyperthyroidism and ophthalmopathy. V lost 6 bases, J lost 0 bases, and 18 bases stayed unmatched. Germline V gene lookup returns CDR1 MDHEN and CDR2 SYDVKM. This CDR3 is built from 19 residues. The study left out patients who had uncontrolled infection, other autoimmune disease, pregnancy or lactation. Each diagnosis was grounded in clinical symptoms, serum thyroxine and TRAb, thyroid ultrasound, and orbital computed tomography. Researchers took RNA transcripts and amplified the TCR beta CDR3 regions from them. During a first-round RT-PCR of the TCR CDR3, the HTBI primer set was used. TCRdb passed the multiplex PCR reads through MiXCR, listing each CDR3 protein once. Of 660,000 or so distinct CDR3 sequences listed, about a fifth are singletons. Regarding the study as a whole: Most expanded thyroid clonotypes above 0.001 recurred in blood. Ophthalmopathy, which appeared later, was predicted by the model a median approximately six months before onset.

The sample taken for sequencing was blood. The V and J genes are TRBV28 and TRBJ2-7, with 9 bases fitting TRBD2. This receptor was obtained from a man younger than 40 with Graves' ophthalmopathy. CDR3 residues: CASRSPRVAGATSSYEQYF. CDR3 sequence (DNA): TGTGCCAGCAGGTCCCCGAGGGTAGCGGGAGCCACTAGCTCCTACGAGCAGTACTTC.